This is a list of T cell receptor beta chains from one sample in a study of beta chain features in type 1 diabetes. The data were produced by immunoSEQ multiplex PCR, yet TCRdb's version contains in-frame clones alone and is incomplete. The sample has tens of thousands of clones; about 55% are singletons. The sample comprised Tregs from blood. These receptor sequences come from a woman aged 18-29 years in good health. The CDR3 runs from the conserved cysteine through the conserved F or W. D genes are given only for firm matches. Rows give clone size only sometimes, using once, few, many, or a class for an expanded clone.

CDR3,DNA,J,V,size,D
CASSQGRGEAQYF,TGCGCCAGCAGCCAAGGCAGGGGCGAGGCCCAGTACTTC,TRBJ2-5,TRBV4-3,-,-
CASSYPGQGSNQPQHF,TGTGCCAGCAGTTACCCGGGACAGGGGAGCAATCAGCCCCAGCATTTT,TRBJ1-5,TRBV6-6,-,TRBD1
CASSLGARGAVGYTF,TGTGCCAGCAGCTTAGGGGCCCGGGGGGCCGTAGGCTACACCTTC,TRBJ1-2,TRBV7-2,-,-
CASSLGGAGGRPSSYNEQFF,TGCGCCAGCAGCTTGGGGGGAGCGGGAGGCCGACCGAGCTCCTACAATGAGCAGTTCTTC,TRBJ2-1,TRBV5-1,-,TRBD2
CASSPGPGSNSPLHF,TGTGCCAGCTCACCTGGCCCAGGCTCAAATTCACCCCTCCACTTT,TRBJ1-6,TRBV18,-,-
CASSSLDRRNTEAFF,TGTGCCAGCAGCTCCCTAGACAGGCGGAACACTGAAGCTTTCTTT,TRBJ1-1,TRBV7-2,-,-
CASSQVAGKAPGSGELFF,TGTGCCAGCAGCCAAGTAGCGGGAAAAGCCCCGGGGAGCGGGGAGCTGTTTTTT,TRBJ2-2,TRBV4-2,few,TRBD2
CASSLGLARETQYF,TGTGCCAGCAGCCTGGGACTAGCGAGGGAGACCCAGTACTTC,TRBJ2-5,TRBV5-6,-,TRBD2
CASSIRQGTYSPLHF,TGTGCCAGTAGTATAAGACAGGGGACGTATTCACCCCTCCACTTT,TRBJ1-6,TRBV19,-,TRBD1
CASSEARFFGDRGFPDTQYF,TGTGCCAGCAGTGAAGCGCGCTTCTTTGGCGACAGGGGTTTTCCAGATACGCAGTATTTT,TRBJ2-3,TRBV6-1,-,TRBD1
CASSQVAAGAITDTQYF,TGCGCCAGCAGCCAAGTGGCGGCGGGGGCCATCACAGATACGCAGTATTTT,TRBJ2-3,TRBV4-3,-,-
CASSLGETNQPQHF,TGTGCCAGCAGCTTAGGAGAAACCAATCAGCCCCAGCATTTT,TRBJ1-5,TRBV7-9,-,-
CASSFGGSNEQYF,TGTGCCAGCAGCTTTGGGGGCTCCAACGAGCAGTACTTC,TRBJ2-7,TRBV11-2,few,-
CASSRDRAYEQYF,TGTGCCAGCAGCCGGGACAGAGCCTACGAGCAGTACTTC,TRBJ2-7,TRBV6-1,-,TRBD1
CASSFTGSGYTF,TGTGCCAGCAGCTTCACAGGTTCTGGCTACACCTTC,TRBJ1-2,TRBV7-2,-,-
CASSLFRGSTDTQYF,TGTGCCAGCAGCTTATTCCGGGGGAGCACAGATACGCAGTATTTT,TRBJ2-3,TRBV7-2,-,-
CAISRTGANYGYTF,TGTGCCATCAGCAGGACAGGCGCCAACTATGGCTACACCTTC,TRBJ1-2,TRBV10-3,few,TRBD1
CASSGGLAGLTNTGELFF,TGTGCCAGCAGCGGCGGACTAGCGGGGTTAACGAACACCGGGGAGCTGTTTTTT,TRBJ2-2,TRBV7-9,-,TRBD2
CASSAGTGGTGELFF,TGCGCCAGCAGCGCGGGGACAGGGGGGACCGGGGAGCTGTTTTTT,TRBJ2-2,TRBV5-1,-,TRBD1
CASSPTGLTRGPF,TGTGCCAGCAGCCCGACGGGACTCACGAGGGGCCCTTTC,TRBJ1-2,TRBV7-3,few,-
CASRGQGAANEKLFF,TGTGCCAGCAGAGGGCAGGGGGCTGCTAATGAAAAACTGTTTTTT,TRBJ1-4,TRBV2,-,TRBD1
CASSPQKGGIQETQYF,TGTGCCAGCTCACCACAAAAAGGGGGTATCCAAGAGACCCAGTACTTC,TRBJ2-5,TRBV18,few,-
CASSLTGGNTEAFF,TGTGCCAGCAGCTTAACGGGGGGGAACACTGAAGCTTTCTTT,TRBJ1-1,TRBV7-3,-,-
CASSPTGTSLTDTQYF,TGTGCCAGCAGCCCTACCGGGACTAGTCTCACAGATACGCAGTATTTT,TRBJ2-3,TRBV9,-,TRBD2
CASSYWGGEQYF,TGTGCCAGCAGTTACTGGGGAGGAGAGCAGTACTTC,TRBJ2-7,TRBV6-5,-,-
CSVGWGGNYGYTF,TGCAGCGTTGGATGGGGGGGGAACTATGGCTACACCTTC,TRBJ1-2,TRBV29-1,few,-
CASSWGGQGGTEAFF,TGTGCCAGCAGCTGGGGGGGACAGGGGGGCACTGAAGCTTTCTTT,TRBJ1-1,TRBV5-1,-,TRBD1
CASSSGTSGGRDTQYF,TGCGCCAGCAGCTCCGGGACTAGCGGGGGCAGGGATACGCAGTATTTT,TRBJ2-3,TRBV5-1,-,TRBD2
CASSPPSGGQETQYF,TGTGCCAGCAGCCCACCTAGCGGGGGGCAGGAGACCCAGTACTTC,TRBJ2-5,TRBV5-4,once,TRBD2
CASSLKPAGSGFSTDTQYF,TGTGCCAGCAGCTTAAAGCCAGCGGGATCGGGGTTCAGCACAGATACGCAGTATTTT,TRBJ2-3,TRBV7-3,-,TRBD2
CASRQGPGNEQFF,TGCGCCAGCAGGCAGGGCCCCGGCAATGAGCAGTTCTTC,TRBJ2-1,TRBV5-1,-,-
CASSSTSQNTGELFF,TGCGCCAGCAGCTCGACTAGCCAGAACACCGGGGAGCTGTTTTTT,TRBJ2-2,TRBV5-1,-,TRBD2
CASSLRSRGVDGYTF,TGTGCCAGCAGTTTACGGTCCAGGGGCGTAGATGGCTACACCTTC,TRBJ1-2,TRBV27,-,-
CASSTGADYGYTF,TGTGCCAGCTCCACAGGGGCGGACTATGGCTACACCTTC,TRBJ1-2,TRBV18,-,TRBD1
CASSLPGGETQYF,TGTGCCAGCAGCTTACCGGGAGGAGAGACCCAGTACTTC,TRBJ2-5,TRBV7-9,few,TRBD2
CASSGGSGRVLGNEQFF,TGTGCCAGCAGTGGGGGTAGCGGGAGGGTCCTGGGGAATGAGCAGTTCTTC,TRBJ2-1,TRBV25-1,-,TRBD2
CASSPDGSTGEAFF,TGCGCCAGCAGCCCGGATGGGTCGACAGGTGAAGCTTTCTTT,TRBJ1-1,TRBV5-1,-,-
CASSYSLPGDTQYF,TGTGCCAGCAGTTACTCCCTCCCCGGGGATACGCAGTATTTT,TRBJ2-3,TRBV6-5,-,-
CASSLEGLEAFF,TGCGCCAGCAGCTTGGAGGGGCTCGAAGCTTTCTTT,TRBJ1-1,TRBV5-1,-,-
CASSKFSEQFF,TGTGCCAGCAGTAAATTCTCTGAGCAGTTCTTC,TRBJ2-1,TRBV6-1,few,-